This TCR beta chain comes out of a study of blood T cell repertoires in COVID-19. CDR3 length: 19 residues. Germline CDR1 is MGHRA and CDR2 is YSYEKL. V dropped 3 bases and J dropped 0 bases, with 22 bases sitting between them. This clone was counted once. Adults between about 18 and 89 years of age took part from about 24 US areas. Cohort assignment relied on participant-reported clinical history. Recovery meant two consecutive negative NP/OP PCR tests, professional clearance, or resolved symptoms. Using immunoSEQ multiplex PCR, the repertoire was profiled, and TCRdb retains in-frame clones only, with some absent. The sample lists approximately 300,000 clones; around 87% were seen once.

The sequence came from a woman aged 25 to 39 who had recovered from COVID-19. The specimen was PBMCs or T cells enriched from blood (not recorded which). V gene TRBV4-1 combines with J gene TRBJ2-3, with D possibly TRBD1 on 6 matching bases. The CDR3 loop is CASSHPPPGTPLSTDTQYF. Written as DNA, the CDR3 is TGCGCCAGCAGCCATCCTCCACCGGGGACACCGCTTAGCACAGATACGCAGTATTTT.